This T cell receptor beta chain is from a study of blood T cells in healthy people across ages. Germline assignment: CDR1 MNHNY and CDR2 SVGAGI (reference sequence). V lost 0 bases, J lost 2 bases, and 13 bases lay in between. The CDR3 has 16 amino acids. This clonotype was seen a handful of times. Then a second PCR, running about 7 to 11 cycles, was carried out with a sample-barcoded 5' primer and a J-beta primer mix. Via MiXCR, TCRdb re-called the 5' RACE reads, giving one row per CDR3 protein. The data show 1,500,000 or so distinct CDR3 sequences, approximately 60% seen once. The study recruited healthy Caucasian donors from Russia who were aged about 6 to 90.

Material: blood. This chain joins TRBV6-6 and TRBJ1-1; D is perhaps TRBD1 (5 bases). The origin of this receptor is a young man in good health. CDR3 nucleotide sequence: TGTGCCAGCAGTTACTCCCATATGACAGCCAACACTGAAGCTTTCTTT. Protein: CASSYSHMTANTEAFF.